This TCR beta chain emerged from a study of CD8 T cells in Susac syndrome. cDNA came from approximately 0.5 to 1 ug RNA primed by random hexamers. An immunoSEQ multiplex PCR amplified TCR beta CDR3 over 54 Vbeta and 13 Jbeta. A single record per CDR3 protein comes from TCRdb applying MiXCR to the immunoSEQ multiplex PCR reads. Of around 130,000 distinct CDR3 sequences in the sample, roughly 94% were seen once. TCR beta from blood CD8+ and CD4+ T cells was sequenced. Purification of the CD8+ and CD4+ T cells relied on negative isolation, and TEMRA cells underwent FACS enrichment. The receptor was derived from a human donor with multiple sclerosis. The sequencing input was CD4+ T cells from PBMCs.

For the CDR3, the DNA is TGTGCCTGGTCAGGGGCCCACGAGCAGTACTTC. Its protein is CAWSGAHEQYF. The chain employs TRBV30 and TRBJ2-7; tentatively, D is TRBD1 (6 bases). The ends were cut back, 5 bases at V and 5 bases at J, with 10 bases in the middle. CDR1 GTSNPN and CDR2 SVGIG come from the germline V gene (reference sequence). CDR3 length: 11 amino acids.